These T cell receptor beta chains were read from a single sample in a study of blood T cell repertoires in COVID-19. The method was immunoSEQ multiplex PCR; TCRdb's version includes in-frame clones alone and lacks a portion of them. This sample has roughly 190,000 clones, with around nine tenths found just once. The sample comprised peripheral blood. The receptors derive from a man between 70 and 80 years old with acute or convalescent COVID-19. Both conserved end residues are part of each CDR3. D genes are given only for firm matches. Expanded clones are given a class, and other clones once, few, many or no size at all.

V	size	J	D	DNA	CDR3
TRBV5-1	-	TRBJ2-3	TRBD2	TGCGCCAGCAGCTTGGCTACGGGGGGTAGCACAGATACGCAGTATTTT	CASSLATGGSTDTQYF
TRBV3-1/TRBV3-2	few	TRBJ1-2	-	TGTGCCAGCAGCCCTCTGGGACAACTCTATGGCTACACCTTC	CASSPLGQLYGYTF
TRBV15	-	TRBJ1-4	-	TGTGCCACCAGCAGAGATCTGGACACCCAGGGGGAAAAACTGTTTTTT	CATSRDLDTQGEKLFF
TRBV5-6	-	TRBJ2-5	TRBD1	TGTGCCAGCAGCTTGGACAGGGGATTAAGGTACCAAGAGACCCAGTACTTC	CASSLDRGLRYQETQYF
TRBV11-2	once	TRBJ2-2	-	TGTGCCAGCAGCTTAGAAGTTTGGGCAGCGAACACCGGGGAGCTGTTTTTT	CASSLEVWAANTGELFF
TRBV7-3	-	TRBJ2-3	TRBD1	TGTGCCAGCGAGGGACAGATCACAGATACGCAGTATTTT	CASEGQITDTQYF
TRBV5-1	-	TRBJ1-5	-	TGCGCCAGCAGCTTGGGTGGTCCTAGTAGCAATCAGCCCCAGCATTTT	CASSLGGPSSNQPQHF
TRBV7-2	-	TRBJ2-1	-	TGTGCCAGCAGCTTATTCGCAGGGGAGTTTTTCGAGCAGTTCTTC	CASSLFAGEFFEQFF
TRBV4-3	-	TRBJ2-7	-	TGCGCCAGCAGCCAAGATGCGGGGCGCTACGAGCAGTACTTC	CASSQDAGRYEQYF
TRBV19	-	TRBJ2-3	TRBD2	TGTGCCAGTAGTCCGTTGACTAGCGGGAGGGCAGGTGATACGCAGTATTTT	CASSPLTSGRAGDTQYF
TRBV5-1	few	TRBJ1-2	-	TGCGCCAGCAGCTTGTCGCAGGGGTCTGGCTACACCTTC	CASSLSQGSGYTF
TRBV12-3/TRBV12-4	-	TRBJ2-1	-	TGTGCCAGCAGCAGTCGGCCAGGAGAGCAGTTCTTC	CASSSRPGEQFF
TRBV27	-	TRBJ2-7	-	TGTGCCAGCAGTTTATTGGCAGGGCCTCGCGAGCAGTACTTC	CASSLLAGPREQYF
TRBV2	-	TRBJ1-5	-	TGTGCCAGCAGTGGAGGACGGGGGGCTTCCCCTAGCAATCAGCCCCAGCATTTT	CASSGGRGASPSNQPQHF
TRBV4-2	-	TRBJ2-5	-	TGTGCCAGCCCAAAAGTTGGGTGGGGCGAAACTGGAGAGACCCAGTACTTC	CASPKVGWGETGETQYF
TRBV2	-	TRBJ2-5	TRBD1	TGTGCCAGCAGTGCCCTACAGGGGGGTTACGAGACCCAGTACTTC	CASSALQGGYETQYF
TRBV5-1	once	TRBJ1-6	TRBD1	TGCGCCAGCAGCTTGGAGGGGGCCCCTAATTCACCCCTCCACTTT	CASSLEGAPNSPLHF